The entry below gives a single T cell receptor beta chain sequence along with its context. There were TCR beta CDR3 regions amplified from RNA transcripts. Primed by the HTBI set, a first-round RT-PCR was run on the TCR CDR3. TCRdb reprocessed the multiplex PCR reads via MiXCR and lists one record per CDR3 protein. This table has approximately 420,000 distinct CDR3 sequences, 15% appearing once. The data stem from a study of T cells in Graves' hyperthyroidism and ophthalmopathy. Losses at the gene ends were 2 bases for V and 6 bases for J; bases not matched to a gene: 6. The CDR3 totals 14 residues. Germline V CDR1 and CDR2: MNHNS, SASEGT. The study left out patients who had uncontrolled infection, other autoimmune disease, pregnancy or lactation. Fresh peripheral blood, 9.5 to 10 ml of it, supplied the PBMCs.

The chain uses TRBV6-1 and TRBJ2-5, with 7 bases identical to TRBD1. The sample was blood. The source is a woman in her 30s with Graves' hyperthyroidism. CDR3 loop: CASSEWTGGKTQYF. The DNA of the CDR3 is TGTGCCAGCAGTGAATGGACAGGTGGAAAGACCCAGTACTTC.